This T cell receptor (beta chain) comes out of a study of blood T cell repertoires in COVID-19. Trimming took 5 bases from V and 7 from J; bases not matched to a gene: 8. CDR1 is SGHTA and CDR2 is FQGNSA in the germline V gene. The CDR3 covers 14 residues. Two consecutive negative NP/OP PCR tests, clearance, or resolved symptoms defined Cohort 3 recovery. The repertoire was sequenced with immunoSEQ multiplex PCR; TCRdb's copy has only in-frame clones and lacks some. The sample lists hundreds of thousands of clones, more than 75% seen once, with 1.5% to 2% in the top ten. Sequenced material: PBMCs or T cells enriched from blood (not recorded which). The V gene is TRBV7-2, the J gene TRBJ1-1; 9 positions match TRBD1. The receptor was derived from a woman in her fifties or sixties who had recovered from COVID-19. The CDR3 nucleotides are TGTGCCAGCAGCACAAGGACAGGGGATAATGAAGCTTTCTTT. Residues: CASSTRTGDNEAFF. Filled out from reference TRBV7-2 and TRBJ1-1, the complete variable domain reads GAGVSQSPSNKVTEKGKDVELRCDPISGHTALYWYRQSLGQGLEFLIYFQGNSAPDKSGLPSDRFSAERTGGSVSTLTIQRTQQEDSAVYLCASSTRTGDNEAFFGQGTRLTVV.